This TCR beta chain was captured in a study of blood T cells in healthy people across ages. The study's findings and limits: It was not possible, with unsorted PBMCs, to conclusively compare naive and antigen-experienced cells.

Combining a sample-barcoded 5' primer with a J-beta primer mix, a second PCR ran for roughly 7 to 12 cycles. One entry per CDR3 protein, called by TCRdb with MiXCR from the 5' RACE reads. The table records 1.8 million or so distinct CDR3 sequences, 39% of them present only once. Turning to this clonotype: The target antigen is unknown.

The study recruited healthy Caucasian donors from Russia who were aged about 6 to 100. Total RNA was isolated from each sample in quantities of at least 6 micrograms. Germline V lookup: CDR1 MNHNS, CDR2 SASEGT. Trimming removed 8 bases at V and 0 bases at J, with 8 bases between. The CDR3 covers 14 residues. J is TRBJ2-6 and V is TRBV6-1, with D possibly called TRBD1 or TRBD2 (5 bases each). Sequencing was done on a sample of blood. This receptor was identified in a human donor in good health. The CDR3 sequence is CASGTYSGANVLTF. The CDR3 coding sequence is TGTGCCAGCGGGACCTACTCTGGGGCCAACGTCCTGACTTTC.